This T cell receptor beta chain was identified in a study of cytomegalovirus exposure and HLA in healthy donors. Details on this clone: Its antigen remains unknown.

Study-wide findings and caveats: In vitro confirmation showed three CMV-associated chains to be CMV antigen specific.

Produced via immunoSEQ multiplex PCR; TCRdb's table is partial and in-frame only. The sample includes some 120,000 clones, about 90% of them seen just once. Looked up from germline, CDR1 is MNHEY and CDR2 is SVGAGI. The CDR3 length is 14 residues. With V trimmed by 6 bases and J by 5 bases, 6 bases remained unmatched. The source material was PBMCs. This TCR was sampled from a woman aged 18-35 years in good health and CMV-seronegative. The chain joins TRBV6-5 to TRBJ1-5; TRBD1 agrees at 8 bases. The CDR3, as DNA: TGTGCCAGCAGCCCCGGACAGGGCGATCAGCCCCAGCATTTT. Amino acids: CASSPGQGDQPQHF.